This TCR beta chain was recorded in a study of identical twins' blood T cells. TCRdb itself ran the 5' RACE reads through MiXCR, one entry per CDR3 protein. The sample has 300,000 to 450,000 distinct CDR3 sequences, about 28% seen once. V was clipped by 4 bases and J by 1 base, with 13 bases between them. Germline assignment: CDR1 MGHDK and CDR2 SYGVNS. The CDR3 is 15 residues long. This clonotype showed up just a few times. The genes are TRBV25-1 and TRBJ1-2, with D possibly being TRBD1 (6 bases). The sequence was obtained from a woman aged 18-49 years in good health. Sequenced sample: PBMCs. CDR3 region: CASSGWTDLNYGYTF. The CDR3 coding sequence is TGTGCCAGCAGTGGATGGACAGATCTTAACTATGGCTACACCTTC.